Presented here are 15 T cell receptor beta chains from one specimen sequenced in a study of blood T cell repertoires in COVID-19 (dated by TCRdb to about 2020). The library was prepared using the immunoSEQ multiplex PCR assay. The clones in this table, taken by TCRdb from immuneACCESS, are in-frame only. Not every clone is retained; where verified, under half of the shortfall comes from an unresolved V gene, and the cause of the rest is unknown. Here the sample has about 230,000 clones; roughly 87% occur a single time. Of the sample, 10% to 15% is held by the ten largest clones. Material for sequencing was peripheral blood. The receptors come from a young woman who had recovered from COVID-19.

The gene calls are TRBV7-6 and TRBJ1-5; D unresolved. CDR1 SGHVS and CDR2 FNYEAQ come from the germline V gene. Trimming removed 5 bases from V and 1 base from J, with 15 bases in between. The CDR3 is made up of 16 amino acids. In nucleotides, the CDR3 is TGTGCCAGCAGCGCGGATGTATCTGGAAGCAATCAGCCCCAGCATTTT. It codes for CASSADVSGSNQPQHF. The full variable domain, its missing parts supplied by reference TRBV7-6 and TRBJ1-5, is GAGVSQSPRYKVTKRGQDVALRCDPISGHVSLYWYRQALGQGPEFLTYFNYEAQQDKSGLPNDRFSAERPEGSISTLTIQRTEQRDSAMYRCASSADVSGSNQPQHFGDGTRLSIL.

The V gene is TRBV2, the J gene TRBJ1-2, with TRBD1 matching over 7 bases. V trimming: 5 bases; J trimming: 2 bases; junction bases outside the gene matches: 5. The CDR3 length is 14 residues. Germline CDR1 is SNHLY and CDR2 is FYNNEI. CDR3 sequence (DNA): TGTGCCAGCAGTCTGACAGGGCTGAACTATGGCTACACCTTC. Encoded protein: CASSLTGLNYGYTF.

This clone was counted between two and nine times. The chain carries TRBV5-1 and TRBJ1-3; 7 bases are shared with TRBD1. In germline, CDR1 is SGHRS, CDR2 YFSETQ. This CDR3 spans 18 amino acids. V shed 0 bases and J 0 bases; nucleotides not matched to a gene: 9. This chain's CDR3 is CASSLGGTVTHSGNTIYF. In DNA form, the CDR3 reads TGCGCCAGCAGCTTGGGAGGGACAGTCACCCACTCTGGAAACACCATATATTTT.

V usage is TRBV30 and J usage is TRBJ1-2; D is possibly TRBD1 (6 bases). The germline V gene encodes CDR1 GTSNPN and CDR2 SVGIG (reference sequence). This CDR3 comprises 15 residues. V was trimmed by 4 bases and J by 7 bases, leaving 22 bases between them. Written as DNA, the CDR3 is TGTGCCTGGACCCGCCCAGGACAGTTCGTGGGTGGCTACACCTTC. Its translation is CAWTRPGQFVGGYTF.

This chain connects TRBV10-1 to TRBJ1-2; TRBD1 agrees at 9 bases. The germline V gene encodes CDR1 WNHNN and CDR2 SYGVQD (reference sequence). This CDR3 has 15 residues. The junction had 8 bases not matched to a gene; V was cut back by 2 bases and J by 7 bases. CDR3 protein: CASSETTGGSSGYTF. DNA of the CDR3: TGCGCCAGCAGTGAGACGACAGGGGGATCGAGTGGCTACACCTTC.

V and J are TRBV27 and TRBJ2-2; 13 bases align to TRBD2. V dropped 4 bases and J dropped 7; count of bases not matched to a gene: 12. The CDR3 is 18 amino acids. Germline V gene data show CDR1 as MNHEY and CDR2 as SMNVEV (reference sequence). CDR3 loop: CASSSQSGLAGEGGELFF. As DNA, the CDR3 is TGTGCCAGCAGTTCTCAATCCGGACTAGCGGGAGAGGGCGGGGAGCTGTTTTTT.

This chain uses TRBV7-9 with TRBJ1-1; maybe TRBD1 (5 bases). The V end lost 5 bases, the J end lost 7 bases, and 20 bases lay between the germline ends. Germline CDR1 reads SEHNR; CDR2 reads FQNEAQ (reference sequence). This CDR3 comprises 15 residues. The CDR3 coding sequence is TGTGCCAGCAGCCCGGGGGTAGGGGTCTATGATGAAGCTTTCTTT. Its protein is CASSPGVGVYDEAFF.

The chain employs TRBV6-2 or TRBV6-3 and TRBJ1-5; D is unclear. Deletions cut 5 bases from V and 2 bases from J, with 10 bases between. The germline V gene has CDR1 MNHEY and CDR2 SVGEGT. The CDR3 is 14 amino acids. Here the CDR3 DNA reads TGTGCCAGCAGTAGGACTGGTGGCAATCAGCCCCAGCATTTT. It translates to CASSRTGGNQPQHF.

The rearrangement links TRBV27 to TRBJ1-5, with 8 nucleotides matching TRBD1. This CDR3 region has 14 residues. V lost 6 bases to trimming and J lost 3 bases; unmatched junction nucleotides: 4. In germline, CDR1 is MNHEY, CDR2 SMNVEV (reference sequence). The CDR3 sequence is CASRTGAFNQPQHF. The CDR3 nucleotides are TGTGCCAGCAGGACAGGGGCCTTCAATCAGCCCCAGCATTTT.

The genes are TRBV3-1 (or the pseudogene TRBV3-2) and TRBJ1-2; a weak D match, TRBD1 (5 bases). Germline V gene lookup returns CDR1 LGHDT and CDR2 YNNKEL (reference sequence). V lost 0 bases, J lost 4 bases, and 9 bases lay in between. This CDR3 has 14 amino acids. This CDR3 is CASSQETAIYGYTF. In DNA form, the CDR3 reads TGTGCCAGCAGCCAAGAGACAGCCATCTATGGCTACACCTTC.

The J gene is TRBJ1-1, the V gene TRBV6-5, with 10 bases identical to TRBD1. V was clipped by 6 bases and J by 1 base; unmatched bases: 5. CDR3 length: 15 amino acids. Germline V gene sequence: CDR1 MNHEY, CDR2 SVGAGI. CDR3 amino acids: CASRGTGERNTEAFF. The CDR3 DNA follows: TGTGCCAGCAGGGGGACAGGGGAGCGGAACACTGAAGCTTTCTTT.

CDR3 DNA: TGTGCCAGCAGCTCGACAGGGGCCTCTGGAAACACCATATATTTT. Amino acids: CASSSTGASGNTIYF. This rearrangement joins TRBV7-3 to TRBJ1-3; 8 bases agree with TRBD1. Germline V CDR1 and CDR2: SGHTA, FQGTGA. The CDR3 runs to 15 residues. The junction had 2 bases not matched to a gene; V was cut back by 4 bases and J by 0 bases. The full variable domain, with the rest looked up from reference TRBV7-3 and TRBJ1-3, is GAGVSQTPSNKVTEKGKYVELRCDPISGHTALYWYRQSLGQGPEFLIYFQGTGAADDSGLPNDRFFAVRPEGSVSTLKIQRTERGDSAVYLCASSSTGASGNTIYFGEGSWLTVV.

The rearrangement links TRBV7-2 to TRBJ1-2, with D maybe TRBD1 (5 bases). This CDR3 contains 14 residues. Germline CDR1 is SGHTA and CDR2 is FQGNSA. The germline V and J ends were trimmed by 5 bases and 8 bases, with 18 bases remaining between them. The CDR3 nucleotides are TGTGCCAGCAGCCCAAGACAGCTCTATAGGGGCTACACCTTC. This sequence encodes CASSPRQLYRGYTF.

The chain carries TRBV30 and TRBJ2-7; 12 positions match TRBD1. V lost 0 bases, J lost 3 bases, and 3 bases stayed unmatched. The CDR3 runs to 15 residues. Germline loops: CDR1 GTSNPN, CDR2 SVGIG (reference sequence). The CDR3, as DNA: TGTGCCTGGAGTGTCGGGACAGGGGGCAGCTACGAGCAGTACTTC. Encoded protein: CAWSVGTGGSYEQYF. Looking up the rest from reference TRBV30 and TRBJ2-7 gives the full variable domain: SQTIHQWPATLVQPVGSPLSLECTVEGTSNPNLYWYRQAAGRGLQLLFYSVGIGQISSEVPQNLSASRPQDRQFILSSKKLLLSDSGFYLCAWSVGTGGSYEQYFGPGTRLTVT.

The chain uses TRBV9 and TRBJ1-1; the D gene is possibly TRBD1 (5 bases). Per the germline V gene, CDR1 is SGDLS and CDR2 is YYNGEE. The germline V and J ends were trimmed by 9 bases and 4 bases, with 16 bases remaining between them. The CDR3 spans 13 residues. The DNA for the CDR3 is TGTGCCACCTCGGAGGGGATCGGCACTGAAGCTTTCTTT. This translates into CATSEGIGTEAFF.